The next 27 T cell receptor beta chains were all read from a single sample in a study of T cells in Graves' hyperthyroidism and ophthalmopathy. Amplification of TCR beta CDR3 regions was performed using RNA transcripts as template. The TCR CDR3 was amplified in a first-round RT-PCR using the HTBI primer set. One entry per CDR3 protein results from TCRdb running MiXCR on the multiplex PCR reads. The sample includes roughly 600,000 distinct CDR3 sequences, roughly 15% of them seen just once. Specimen: blood. The receptor source for this set is a woman in her forties or fifties with Graves' ophthalmopathy.

This clonotype was observed a handful of times. The V and J genes are TRBV6-2 or TRBV6-3 and TRBJ2-2; D might be TRBD1 or TRBD2, each matching 5 bases. Trimming pared 5 bases from V and 2 bases from J, leaving 18 bases between. Germline CDR1 and CDR2: MNHEY and SVGEGT. The CDR3 is 17 amino acids. CDR3 in DNA: TGTGCCAGCAGTGGAACCACCGGGACGGAAAACACCGGGGAGCTGTTTTTT. This translates into CASSGTTGTENTGELFF.

This clonotype was counted only a few times. V gene TRBV27 combines with J gene TRBJ2-7; TRBD1 might be the D (5 bases). Germline assignment: CDR1 MNHEY and CDR2 SMNVEV (reference sequence). This CDR3 comprises 14 residues. The germline V and J ends were trimmed by 5 bases and 0 bases, with 11 bases remaining between them. For the CDR3, the DNA is TGTGCCAGCAGTATCTCCAGGGACTCCTACGAGCAGTACTTC. Translating gives CASSISRDSYEQYF.

This clonotype has more than one count but fewer than ten. The chain links TRBV20-1 to TRBJ1-6; tentative D call: TRBD1 (5 bases). Between the trimmed V and J ends, which lost 3 bases and 10 bases, there was a span of 16 bases. This CDR3 is 14 amino acids long. CDR1 DFQATT and CDR2 SNEGSKA come from the germline V gene (reference sequence). The CDR3 DNA reads TGCAGTGCTAGTGTGGCAGGGAGGGTATCACCCCTCCACTTT. Amino acids: CSASVAGRVSPLHF.

This clonotype has a count of ten or more. The chain links TRBV20-1 to TRBJ1-1; 7 nucleotides line up with TRBD1. V was clipped by 0 bases and J by 0 bases; unmatched bases: 13. Germline V CDR1 and CDR2: DFQATT, SNEGSKA (reference sequence). This CDR3 has 18 residues. The CDR3 bases are TGCAGTGCTAGAGATCGAGGGGAGACAGGGACCTTGAACACTGAAGCTTTCTTT. Translation: CSARDRGETGTLNTEAFF.

The chain uses TRBV6-1 and TRBJ1-6; D perhaps matches TRBD1 (5 bases). The CDR3 length is 14 residues. V lost 6 bases and J lost 9, with 15 bases in between. Germline assignment: CDR1 MNHNS and CDR2 SASEGT. CDR3: CASSRDREGSPLHF. The CDR3 DNA reads TGTGCCAGCAGCAGGGACCGCGAAGGTTCACCCCTCCACTTT.

There are many counts of this clonotype. The CDR3 region is CASSSAGTGLTGELFF. CDR3 nucleotides: TGTGCCAGCAGCTCGGCCGGGACAGGGCTCACCGGGGAGCTGTTTTTT. V gene TRBV7-8 combines with J gene TRBJ2-2; 9 bases match TRBD1. Germline values: CDR1 SGHVS, CDR2 FQNEAQ. With 4 bases clipped from V and 4 bases from J, the junction kept 7 bases outside the gene matches. The CDR3 has 16 amino acids.

The V and J genes are TRBV19 and TRBJ1-4; 9 bases fit TRBD1. The V gene's germline CDR1 is LNHDA and CDR2 SQIVND (reference sequence). V gave up 4 bases and J gave up 8 bases; unmatched junction bases: 8. The CDR3 has 15 residues. The CDR3 DNA is TGTGCCAGTAGTACCCCGGGACAGGGTAAAGAAAAACTGTTTTTT. Protein: CASSTPGQGKEKLFF.

This clonotype was counted only a few times. The chain is built from TRBV29-1 and TRBJ2-1; D not resolved. Trimming pared 2 bases from V and 8 bases from J, leaving 7 bases between. The V gene's germline CDR1 is SQVTM and CDR2 ANQGSEA. CDR3 length: 11 amino acids. CDR3 DNA: TGCAGCGTTGAAAGTGGGTATGAGCAGTTCTTC. Protein: CSVESGYEQFF.

This clonotype was counted at least ten times. The chain recombines TRBV28 with TRBJ1-4; D remains ambiguous. The CDR3 has 12 residues. V was clipped by 5 bases and J by 3 bases, with 4 bases between them. The V gene's germline CDR1 is MDHEN and CDR2 SYDVKM. DNA of the CDR3: TGTGCCAGCAGTACGTCTAATGAAAAACTGTTTTTT. Translation gives CASSTSNEKLFF. The entire variable domain, with the rest obtained from reference TRBV28 and TRBJ1-4, is as follows: DVKVTQSSRYLVKRTGEKVFLECVQDMDHENMFWYRQDPGLGLRLIYFSYDVKMKEKGDIPEGYSVSREKKERFSLILESASTNQTSMYLCASSTSNEKLFFGSGTQLSVL.

In this sample, this clonotype turned up many times. The gene calls are TRBV20-1 and TRBJ2-2; D remains ambiguous. V was cut by 6 bases and J by 7 bases, with 15 bases left in between. CDR3 length: 13 residues. CDR1 and CDR2 (germline): DFQATT, SNEGSKA (reference sequence). CDR3 sequence: CSARTVGGGELFF. In nucleotides, the CDR3 is TGCAGTGCCAGGACCGTCGGTGGCGGGGAGCTGTTTTTT.

Many counts were recorded for this clonotype. The chain employs TRBV2 and TRBJ2-2; TRBD1 matches at 7 bases. The germline CDR1 and CDR2 sequences are SNHLY and FYNNEI. After removal of 10 bases from V and 0 bases from J, the junction contained 8 bases not matched to a gene. The CDR3 is made up of 15 amino acids. CDR3 protein: CAIRDRATNTGELFF. The CDR3 bases are TGTGCCATCCGGGACAGAGCAACGAACACCGGGGAGCTGTTTTTT.

This chain connects TRBV28 to TRBJ2-5, with 7 bases matching TRBD1. The CDR3 runs to 14 residues. V dropped 5 bases and J dropped 5; count of bases not matched to a gene: 8. Germline CDR1 MDHEN, CDR2 SYDVKM. Written as DNA, the CDR3 is TGTGCCAGCAGTGCACAGGGGCTTGGCGAGACCCAGTACTTC. It translates to CASSAQGLGETQYF.

This clonotype was detected ten times or more. The chain combines TRBV15 with TRBJ1-2, with D possibly being TRBD1 (6 bases). This CDR3 spans 17 amino acids. Trimming removed 0 bases from V and 5 bases from J, with 19 bases in between. Looked up from germline, CDR1 is LNHNV and CDR2 is YYDKDF (reference sequence). The CDR3 nucleotides are TGTGCCACCAGCAGAGACAATAAAAGGACAGCTAGATATGGCTACACCTTC. It codes for CATSRDNKRTARYGYTF.

The chain has TRBV27 and TRBJ2-1, with 12 positions matching TRBD2. The V gene's germline CDR1 is MNHEY and CDR2 SMNVEV (reference sequence). The CDR3 is 21 amino acids. Germline trimming cut 0 bases from V and 1 base from J; bases unmatched to any gene: 13. The CDR3 bases are TGTGCCAGCAGTTTATCGCCCCCGGGACTAGCGGGTCGGCCATCCTACAATGAGCAGTTCTTC. Encoded protein: CASSLSPPGLAGRPSYNEQFF.

This clonotype was recorded many times. This chain connects TRBV7-9 to TRBJ1-2; D perhaps matches TRBD1 (6 bases). CDR1 and CDR2 (germline): SEHNR, FQNEAQ (reference sequence). The germline V and J ends were trimmed by 5 bases and 8 bases, with 15 bases remaining between them. The CDR3 runs 13 residues. The DNA of the CDR3 is TGTGCCAGCAGCCGAACAGGGTTGGACGGCTACACCTTC. Its protein product is CASSRTGLDGYTF.

This clonotype was seen ten or more times. V is TRBV18 and J is TRBJ2-2; no firm D call. Germline loops: CDR1 KGHSH, CDR2 LQKENI. Trimming took off 0 bases at V and 4 bases at J, with 12 bases between the two ends. The CDR3 loop spans 16 amino acids. Here the CDR3 reads CASSPPSRHPTGELFF. The CDR3 DNA reads TGTGCCAGCTCACCACCCTCACGGCATCCCACCGGGGAGCTGTTTTTT.

On this clonotype itself: This may arise from a read error, as a much more abundant clone is one base away. The CDR3 sequence: CARKIRDRLNTEAFF. In DNA form, the CDR3 reads TGTGCCCGGAAAATCCGGGACAGGTTGAACACTGAAGCTTTCTTT. J is TRBJ1-1 and V is TRBV30, with TRBD1 identical over 8 bases. Trimming cost V 8 bases and J 0 bases; bases outside gene matches: 11. This CDR3 is built from 15 residues. Germline CDR1 GTSNPN, CDR2 SVGIG (reference sequence).

This clonotype was seen at least ten times. This chain uses TRBV3-1 with TRBJ2-1; 7 bases align to TRBD2. The CDR3 extends over 16 amino acids. The ends lost 0 bases at V and 4 bases at J; junction bases unmatched: 6. Germline V gene lookup returns CDR1 LGHDT and CDR2 YNNKEL (reference sequence). The CDR3 protein is CASSQDLGGRYNEQFF. Written as DNA, the CDR3 is TGTGCCAGCAGCCAAGATTTGGGCGGGAGATACAATGAGCAGTTCTTC.

The chain has TRBV4-2 and TRBJ2-1, with 11 bases aligning to TRBD2. Germline lookup yields CDR1 LGHNA and CDR2 YNFKEQ. CDR3 length: 17 residues. Germline trimming cut 4 bases from V and 4 bases from J; bases unmatched to any gene: 9. CDR3 coding DNA: TGTGCCAGCAGCCGAACTCGGTCTAGCGGGAGGTACAATGAGCAGTTCTTC. Its protein is CASSRTRSSGRYNEQFF.

This clonotype came up many times. This chain uses TRBV20-1 with TRBJ2-7; no clear D gene. The CDR3 loop spans 14 amino acids. V was clipped by 5 bases and J by 0 bases, with 14 bases between them. Germline-derived CDR1 and CDR2 are DFQATT and SNEGSKA (reference sequence). This CDR3 is CSAVTDSFSYEQYF. In DNA, the CDR3 is TGCAGTGCTGTTACAGACTCCTTCTCCTACGAGCAGTACTTC.

This clonotype was detected many times. This chain joins TRBV2 and TRBJ2-5; 16 bases agree with TRBD2. This CDR3 has 16 amino acids. The germline V gene encodes CDR1 SNHLY and CDR2 FYNNEI. Trimming took 6 bases from V and 4 from J; bases not matched to a gene: 5. CDR3 residues: CASRGTSGRAGETQYF. The CDR3 nucleotides read TGTGCCAGCAGGGGGACTAGCGGGAGGGCCGGAGAGACCCAGTACTTC.

This clonotype was seen more than once but under ten times. J is TRBJ1-5 and V is TRBV6-1; D remains unclear. Germline CDR1 and CDR2: MNHNS and SASEGT. This CDR3 is built from 14 residues. Trimming stripped 5 bases from V and 0 bases from J, with 8 bases between. CDR3 nucleotides: TGTGCCAGCAGTTATATGGGTAGCAATCAGCCCCAGCATTTT. It codes for CASSYMGSNQPQHF.

A few counts support this clonotype. The chain is built from TRBV14 and TRBJ2-2; the D is unclear. This CDR3 region has 14 residues. V lost 0 bases to trimming and J lost 3 bases, with 5 bases between them. Germline CDR1 reads SGHDN; CDR2 reads FVKESK. The CDR3 reads CASSQDLDTGELFF. As DNA, the CDR3 is TGTGCCAGCAGCCAAGATCTGGACACCGGGGAGCTGTTTTTT.

On this clonotype: An end of the junction does not agree with germline; a read error may underlie this. The chain links TRBV27 to TRBJ2-1, with D possibly TRBD1 on 6 matching bases. The germline CDR1 and CDR2 sequences are MNHEY and SMNVEV (reference sequence). The CDR3 is 15 amino acids. The CDR3 reads CASSLTGLFYNERFF. The CDR3 DNA is TGTGCCAGCAGTTTAACAGGGTTGTTTTACAATGAGCGGTTCTTC.

This clonotype was found many times. The chain couples TRBV20-1 to TRBJ2-3; 11 nucleotides match TRBD2. Germline V gene lookup returns CDR1 DFQATT and CDR2 SNEGSKA (reference sequence). This CDR3 is 16 amino acids long. The junction had 6 bases not matched to a gene; V was cut back by 1 base and J by 3 bases. The CDR3 coding sequence is TGCAGTGCTAGAGCACTTGGGACTAGCGGTACAGATACGCAGTATTTT. Protein product: CSARALGTSGTDTQYF.

The chain links TRBV20-1 to TRBJ1-6; D is ambiguous. CDR3 length: 15 amino acids. The germline V gene has CDR1 DFQATT and CDR2 SNEGSKA (reference sequence). Trimming took 4 bases from V and 0 from J, leaving 10 bases between them. The CDR3, as DNA: TGCAGTGCTAAAGTGACTAACTCCTATAATTCACCCCTCCACTTT. This translates into CSAKVTNSYNSPLHF.

The sample holds many counts of this clonotype. This chain connects TRBV20-1 to TRBJ2-5, with D perhaps TRBD2 (6 bases). The germline V gene has CDR1 DFQATT and CDR2 SNEGSKA (reference sequence). There are 14 residues in the CDR3. V dropped 0 bases and J dropped 4 bases, with 12 bases sitting between them. Here the CDR3 reads CSARDRRGGETQYF. Written as DNA, the CDR3 is TGCAGTGCTAGAGATCGCCGGGGAGGAGAGACCCAGTACTTC.